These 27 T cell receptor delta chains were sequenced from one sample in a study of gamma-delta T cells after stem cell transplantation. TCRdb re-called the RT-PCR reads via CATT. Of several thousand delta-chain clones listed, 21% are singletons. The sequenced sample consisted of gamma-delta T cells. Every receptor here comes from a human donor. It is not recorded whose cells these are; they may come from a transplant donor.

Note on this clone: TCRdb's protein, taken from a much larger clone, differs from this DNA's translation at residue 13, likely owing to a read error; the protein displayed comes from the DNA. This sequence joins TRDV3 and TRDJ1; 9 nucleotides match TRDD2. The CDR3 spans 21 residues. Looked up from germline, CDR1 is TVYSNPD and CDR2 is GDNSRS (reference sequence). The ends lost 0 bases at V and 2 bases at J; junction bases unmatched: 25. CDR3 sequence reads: CAFSYLPTSSLGALVTDKLIF. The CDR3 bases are TGTGCCTTTAGCTACCTTCCTACATCGTCTCTGGGGGCCCTTGTTACCGATAAACTCATCTTT.

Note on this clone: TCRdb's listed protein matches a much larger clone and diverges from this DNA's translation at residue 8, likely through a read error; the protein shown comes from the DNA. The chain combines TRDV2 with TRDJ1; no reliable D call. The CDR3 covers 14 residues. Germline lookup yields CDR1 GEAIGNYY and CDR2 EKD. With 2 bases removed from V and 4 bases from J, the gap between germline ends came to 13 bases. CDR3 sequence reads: CACDSLLASDKLIF. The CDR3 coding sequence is TGTGCCTGTGACAGCCTCCTGGCAAGCGATAAACTCATCTTT.

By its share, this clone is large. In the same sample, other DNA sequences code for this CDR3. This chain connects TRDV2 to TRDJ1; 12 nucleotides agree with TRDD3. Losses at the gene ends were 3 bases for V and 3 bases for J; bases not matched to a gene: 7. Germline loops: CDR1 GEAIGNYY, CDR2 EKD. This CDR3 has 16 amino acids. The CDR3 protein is CACDLLGDTSPDKLIF. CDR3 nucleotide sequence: TGTGCCTGTGACCTACTGGGGGATACAAGCCCCGATAAACTCATCTTT.

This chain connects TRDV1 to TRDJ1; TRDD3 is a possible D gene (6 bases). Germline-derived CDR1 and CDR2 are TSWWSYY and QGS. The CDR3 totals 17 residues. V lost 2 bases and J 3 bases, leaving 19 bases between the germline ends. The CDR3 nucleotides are TGTGCTCTTGGGGAATTATACGAGGCTACTGGGTCCGATAAACTCATCTTT. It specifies CALGELYEATGSDKLIF.

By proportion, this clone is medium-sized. CDR3 amino acids: CAASAASYAPRYTDKLIF. CDR3 coding DNA: TGTGCAGCAAGCGCGGCCTCCTACGCACCGCGGTACACCGATAAACTCATCTTT. The rearrangement links TRAV29/DV5 to TRDJ1; TRDD2 is a possible D gene (6 bases). This CDR3 spans 18 amino acids. Germline V lookup: CDR1 NSMFDY, CDR2 ISSIKDK. V lost 0 bases and J lost 0, with 21 bases in between.

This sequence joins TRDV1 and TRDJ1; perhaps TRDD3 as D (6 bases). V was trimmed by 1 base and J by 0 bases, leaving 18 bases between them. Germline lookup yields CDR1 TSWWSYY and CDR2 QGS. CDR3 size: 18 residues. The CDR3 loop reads CALGERPTGDPYTDKLIF. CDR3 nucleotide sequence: TGTGCTCTTGGGGAACGCCCTACCGGGGATCCCTACACCGATAAACTCATCTTT.

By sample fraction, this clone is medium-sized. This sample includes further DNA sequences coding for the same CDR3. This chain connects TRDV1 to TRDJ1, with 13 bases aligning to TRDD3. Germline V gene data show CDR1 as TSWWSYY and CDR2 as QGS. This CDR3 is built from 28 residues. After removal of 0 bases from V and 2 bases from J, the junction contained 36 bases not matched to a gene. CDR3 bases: TGTGCTCTTGGGGAACTGCCCAGACCTTCCTTCCTACGGGGGCCCGTACTGGGGGATACGGACTTAACCGATAAACTCATCTTT. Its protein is CALGELPRPSFLRGPVLGDTDLTDKLIF.

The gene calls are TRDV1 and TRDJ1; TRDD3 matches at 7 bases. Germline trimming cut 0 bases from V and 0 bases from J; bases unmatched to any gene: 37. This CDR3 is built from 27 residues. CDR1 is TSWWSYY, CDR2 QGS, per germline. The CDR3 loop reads CALGELEVEVPCDILGTGPEYTDKLIF. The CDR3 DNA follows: TGTGCTCTTGGGGAACTAGAAGTAGAGGTCCCCTGCGACATACTGGGGACAGGCCCCGAGTACACCGATAAACTCATCTTT.

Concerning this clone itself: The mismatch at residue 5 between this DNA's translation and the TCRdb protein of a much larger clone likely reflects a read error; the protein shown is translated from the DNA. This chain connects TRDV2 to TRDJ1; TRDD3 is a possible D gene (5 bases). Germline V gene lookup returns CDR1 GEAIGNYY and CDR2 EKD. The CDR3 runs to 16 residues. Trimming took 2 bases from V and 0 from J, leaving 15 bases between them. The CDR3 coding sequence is TGTGCCTGTGACAACGTCGGGGAACTGTACACCGATAAACTCATCTTT. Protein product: CACDNVGELYTDKLIF.

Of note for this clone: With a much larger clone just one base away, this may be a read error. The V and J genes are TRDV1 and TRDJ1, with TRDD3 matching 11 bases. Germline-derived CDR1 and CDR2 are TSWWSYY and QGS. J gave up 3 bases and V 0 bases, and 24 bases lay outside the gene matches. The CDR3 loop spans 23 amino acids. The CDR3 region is CALGELPTGPYANWGIESDKLIF. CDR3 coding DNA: TGTGCTCTTGGGGAACTCCCTACCGGTCCTTACGCTAACTGGGGGATAGAGTCCGATAAACTCATCTTT.

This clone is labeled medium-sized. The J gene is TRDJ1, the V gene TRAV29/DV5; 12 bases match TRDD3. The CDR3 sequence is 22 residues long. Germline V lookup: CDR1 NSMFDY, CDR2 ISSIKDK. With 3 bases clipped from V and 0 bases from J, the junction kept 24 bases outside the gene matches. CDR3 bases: TGTGCAGCAACAAAAAGTCTTTCCCCTGCTGGGGGATACGCTGTGTACACCGATAAACTCATCTTT. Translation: CAATKSLSPAGGYAVYTDKLIF.

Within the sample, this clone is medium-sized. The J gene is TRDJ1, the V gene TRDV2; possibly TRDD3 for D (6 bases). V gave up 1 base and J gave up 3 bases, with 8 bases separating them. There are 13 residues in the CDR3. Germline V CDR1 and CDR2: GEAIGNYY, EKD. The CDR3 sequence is CACDTWGADKLIF. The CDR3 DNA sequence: TGTGCCTGTGACACGTGGGGGGCCGATAAACTCATCTTT.

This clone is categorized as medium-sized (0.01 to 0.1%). CDR3 bases: TGTGCCTGTGACACCGTAGGTGGGGGATACGCTAGGACCGATAAACTCATCTTT. Its protein product is CACDTVGGGYARTDKLIF. The chain recombines TRDV2 with TRDJ1; 11 bases agree with TRDD3. This CDR3 is built from 18 residues. With V trimmed by 0 bases and J by 2 bases, 10 bases remained unmatched. The V gene's germline CDR1 is GEAIGNYY and CDR2 EKD.

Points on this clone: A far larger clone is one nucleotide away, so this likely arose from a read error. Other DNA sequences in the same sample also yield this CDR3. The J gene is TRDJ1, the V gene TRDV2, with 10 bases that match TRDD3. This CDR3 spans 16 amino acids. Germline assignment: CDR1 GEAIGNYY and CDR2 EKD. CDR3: CACDTLGGGYVDKLIF. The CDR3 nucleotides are TGTGCCTGCGACACGCTAGGAGGGGGATACGTTGATAAACTCATCTTT.

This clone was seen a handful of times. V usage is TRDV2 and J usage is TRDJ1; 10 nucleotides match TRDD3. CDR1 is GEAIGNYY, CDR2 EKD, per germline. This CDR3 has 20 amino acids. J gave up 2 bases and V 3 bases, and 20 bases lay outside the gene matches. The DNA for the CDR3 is TGTGCCTGTGACCCCCTTCCTAATACTGGGGGATGGGGTTTGACCGATAAACTCATCTTT. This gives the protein CACDPLPNTGGWGLTDKLIF.

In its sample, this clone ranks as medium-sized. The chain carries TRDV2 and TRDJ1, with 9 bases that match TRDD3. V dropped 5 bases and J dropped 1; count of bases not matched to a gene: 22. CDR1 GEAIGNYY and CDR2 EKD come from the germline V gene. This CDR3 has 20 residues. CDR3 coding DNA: TGTGCCTGTGCCTCACTGGGGGACTATGGGGAAGGGTTAGGCACCGATAAACTCATCTTT. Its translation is CACASLGDYGEGLGTDKLIF.

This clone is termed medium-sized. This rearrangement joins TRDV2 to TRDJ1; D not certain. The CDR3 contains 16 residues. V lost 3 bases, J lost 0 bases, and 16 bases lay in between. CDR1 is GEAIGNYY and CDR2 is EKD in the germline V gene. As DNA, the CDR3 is TGTGCCTGTGACCATATTCCGGGACGGTACACCGATAAACTCATCTTT. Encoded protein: CACDHIPGRYTDKLIF.

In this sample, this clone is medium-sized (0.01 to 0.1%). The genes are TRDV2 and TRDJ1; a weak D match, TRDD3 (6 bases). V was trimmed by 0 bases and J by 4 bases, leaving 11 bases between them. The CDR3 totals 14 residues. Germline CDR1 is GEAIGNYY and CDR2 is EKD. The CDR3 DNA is TGTGCCTGTGACACCTGGGGGGGAAACGATAAACTCATCTTT. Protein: CACDTWGGNDKLIF.

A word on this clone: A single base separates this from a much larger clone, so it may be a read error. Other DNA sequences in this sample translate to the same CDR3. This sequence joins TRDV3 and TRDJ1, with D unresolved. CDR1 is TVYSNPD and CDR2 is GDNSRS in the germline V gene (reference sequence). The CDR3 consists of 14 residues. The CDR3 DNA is TGTGCCTTGAGGGGCTTCGCGAACACCGATAAGCTCATCTTT. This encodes CALRGFANTDKLIF. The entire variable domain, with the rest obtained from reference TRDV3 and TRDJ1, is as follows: CDKVTQSSPDQTVASGSEVVLLCTYDTVYSNPDLFWYRIRPDYSFQFVFYGDNSRSEGADFTQGRFSVKHILTQKAFHLVISPVRTEDSATYYCALRGFANTDKLIFGKGTRVTVEP.

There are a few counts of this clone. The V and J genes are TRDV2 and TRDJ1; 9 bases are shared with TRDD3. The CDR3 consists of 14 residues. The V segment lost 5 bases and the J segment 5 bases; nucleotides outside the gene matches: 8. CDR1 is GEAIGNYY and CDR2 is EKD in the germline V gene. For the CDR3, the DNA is TGTGCCTGTGTAGGCTTGGGGGATAAAGATAAACTCATCTTT. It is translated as CACVGLGDKDKLIF.

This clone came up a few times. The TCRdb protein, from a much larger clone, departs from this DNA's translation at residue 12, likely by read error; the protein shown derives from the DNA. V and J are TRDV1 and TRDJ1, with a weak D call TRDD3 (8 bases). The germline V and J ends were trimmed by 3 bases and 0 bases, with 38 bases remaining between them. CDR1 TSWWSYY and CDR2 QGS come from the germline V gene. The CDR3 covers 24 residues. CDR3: CALGDFPTNIPMLGEIRYTDKLIF. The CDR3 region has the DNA TGTGCTCTTGGGGACTTTCCTACGAACATACCTATGCTGGGGGAGATCAGGTACACCGATAAACTCATCTTT.

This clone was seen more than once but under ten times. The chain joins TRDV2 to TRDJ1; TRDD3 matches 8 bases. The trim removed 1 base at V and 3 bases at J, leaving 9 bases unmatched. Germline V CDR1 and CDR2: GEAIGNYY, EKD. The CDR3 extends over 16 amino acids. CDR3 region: CACDTIGGWESDKLIF. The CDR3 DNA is TGTGCCTGTGACACGATTGGGGGATGGGAGTCCGATAAACTCATCTTT.

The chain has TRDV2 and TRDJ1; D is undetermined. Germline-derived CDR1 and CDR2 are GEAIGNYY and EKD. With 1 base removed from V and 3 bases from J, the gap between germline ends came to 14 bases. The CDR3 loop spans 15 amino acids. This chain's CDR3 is CACDTISRHSDKLIF. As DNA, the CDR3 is TGTGCCTGTGACACTATATCTAGACATTCCGATAAACTCATCTTT.

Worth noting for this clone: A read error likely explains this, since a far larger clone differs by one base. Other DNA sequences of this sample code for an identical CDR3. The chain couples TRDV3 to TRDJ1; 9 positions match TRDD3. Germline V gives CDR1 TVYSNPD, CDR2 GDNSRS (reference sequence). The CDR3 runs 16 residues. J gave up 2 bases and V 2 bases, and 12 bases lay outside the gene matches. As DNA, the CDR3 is TGTGCCTTTGGACGGTGGGGGATAGAGGGTACCGATAAACTCATCTTT. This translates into CAFGRWGIEGTDKLIF.

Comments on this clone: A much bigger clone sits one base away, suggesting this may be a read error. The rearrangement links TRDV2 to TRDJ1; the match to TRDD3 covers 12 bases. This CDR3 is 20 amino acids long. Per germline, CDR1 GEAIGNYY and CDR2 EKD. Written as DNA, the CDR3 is TGTGCCTGTGGCACCGTTGGGCTGGGGGATACGAGTCAGTCCCCCGATAAACTCATCTTT. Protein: CACGTVGLGDTSQSPDKLIF.

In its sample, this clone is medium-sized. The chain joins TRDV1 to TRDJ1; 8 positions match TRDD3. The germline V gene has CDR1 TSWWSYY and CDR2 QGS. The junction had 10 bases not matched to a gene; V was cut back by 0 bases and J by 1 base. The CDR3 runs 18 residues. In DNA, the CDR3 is TGTGCTCTTGGGGAACTCGCGCTGGGGGAAGTCTTCACCGATAAACTCATCTTT. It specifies CALGELALGEVFTDKLIF.

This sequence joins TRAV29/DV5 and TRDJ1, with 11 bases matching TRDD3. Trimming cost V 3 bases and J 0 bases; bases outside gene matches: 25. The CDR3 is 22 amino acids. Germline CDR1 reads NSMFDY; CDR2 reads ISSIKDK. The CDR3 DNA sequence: TGTGCAGCAAACTCTCCGTCGTTTCCTATTCCTGGGGGATACTCCGACACCGATAAACTCATCTTT. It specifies CAANSPSFPIPGGYSDTDKLIF. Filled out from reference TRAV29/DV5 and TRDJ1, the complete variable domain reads DQQVKQNSPSLSVQEGRISILNCDYTNSMFDYFLWYKKYPAEGPTFLISISSIKDKNEDGRFTVFLNKSAKHLSLHIVPSQPGDSAVYFCAANSPSFPIPGGYSDTDKLIFGKGTRVTVEP.